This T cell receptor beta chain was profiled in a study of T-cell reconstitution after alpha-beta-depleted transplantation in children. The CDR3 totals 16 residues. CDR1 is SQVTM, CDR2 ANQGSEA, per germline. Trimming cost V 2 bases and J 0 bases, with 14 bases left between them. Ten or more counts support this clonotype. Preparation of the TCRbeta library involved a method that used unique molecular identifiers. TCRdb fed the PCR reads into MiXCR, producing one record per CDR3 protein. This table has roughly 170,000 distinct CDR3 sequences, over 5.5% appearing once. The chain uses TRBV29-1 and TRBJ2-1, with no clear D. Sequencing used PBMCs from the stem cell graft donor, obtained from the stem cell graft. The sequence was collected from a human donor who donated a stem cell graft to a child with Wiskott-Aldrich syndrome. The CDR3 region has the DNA TGCAGCGTTGAATCCCCACACCGATTCTCCTACAATGAGCAGTTCTTC. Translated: CSVESPHRFSYNEQFF.